These 18 T cell receptor beta chains originate from one sample sequenced in a study of blood T cell repertoires in COVID-19. Profiling relied on immunoSEQ multiplex PCR, and the TCRdb table lists in-frame clones only, not all of them. Among fewer than 250,000 clones listed, approximately 81% were seen once. Material for sequencing was peripheral blood. Receptors originate from a man between 40 and 49 years old with acute or convalescent COVID-19.

This chain connects TRBV7-2 to TRBJ1-2; 10 bases line up with TRBD1. The CDR3 length is 15 residues. V gave up 5 bases and J gave up 6 bases; unmatched junction bases: 9. Looked up from germline, CDR1 is SGHTA and CDR2 is FQGNSA. For the CDR3, the DNA is TGTGCCAGCAGCCCTCGGTATGGGACAGGGGATGGCTACACCTTC. It translates to CASSPRYGTGDGYTF.

The gene calls are TRBV6-1 and TRBJ1-5, with no clear D. Trimming took off 0 bases at V and 1 base at J, with 4 bases between the two ends. The CDR3 runs 14 residues. CDR1 and CDR2 (germline): MNHNS, SASEGT. The CDR3 reads CASSEAQSNQPQHF. Written as DNA, the CDR3 is TGTGCCAGCAGTGAAGCGCAGAGCAATCAGCCCCAGCATTTT.

V gene TRBV6-2 or TRBV6-3 combines with J gene TRBJ2-7, with 10 bases fitting TRBD1. The ends lost 5 bases at V and 13 bases at J; junction bases unmatched: 14. This CDR3 has 14 amino acids. Germline V CDR1 and CDR2: MNHEY, SVGEGT. The CDR3, as DNA: TGTGCCAGCAGTACGAGCCCGACAGGGGGCCCTACCTACTTC. Translated, it gives CASSTSPTGGPTYF.

This chain connects TRBV29-1 to TRBJ2-1; D uncertain. Trimming pared 5 bases from V and 0 bases from J, leaving 11 bases between. This CDR3 contains 14 residues. Germline lookup yields CDR1 SQVTM and CDR2 ANQGSEA. In DNA, the CDR3 is TGCAGCGTTCAACAGATCAGCTCCTACAATGAGCAGTTCTTC. Translated: CSVQQISSYNEQFF.

V gene TRBV14 combines with J gene TRBJ1-1, with D tentatively TRBD1 (5 bases). This CDR3 region has 16 residues. Germline lookup yields CDR1 SGHDN and CDR2 FVKESK. Deletions cut 4 bases from V and 4 bases from J, with 19 bases between. CDR3 sequence (DNA): TGTGCCAGCAGCCCGCTACGGGGGTCCGATTCCACTGAAGCTTTCTTT. Amino acid sequence: CASSPLRGSDSTEAFF. The variable domain in full, with the rest retrieved from reference TRBV14 and TRBJ1-1, is EAGVTQFPSHSVIEKGQTVTLRCDPISGHDNLYWYRRVMGKEIKFLLHFVKESKQDESGMPNNRFLAERTGGTYSTLKVQPAELEDSGVYFCASSPLRGSDSTEAFFGQGTRLTVV.

The chain carries TRBV19 and TRBJ2-5; D might be TRBD2 (5 bases). There are 15 residues in the CDR3. Germline CDR1 is LNHDA and CDR2 is SQIVND (reference sequence). Trimming shortened V by 8 bases and J by 1 base, and 17 bases separated the two germline ends. This CDR3 is CASARLTGIQETQYF. The CDR3, as DNA: TGTGCCAGTGCCCGCTTGACGGGGATCCAAGAGACCCAGTACTTC.

This clone came up once. The J gene is TRBJ2-5, the V gene TRBV19; D gene uncertain. Deletions cut 4 bases from V and 1 base from J, with 10 bases between. The CDR3 length is 14 residues. CDR1 and CDR2 (germline): LNHDA, SQIVND (reference sequence). The CDR3 loop reads CASSTLAAQETQYF. CDR3 in DNA: TGTGCCAGTAGTACCCTCGCGGCCCAAGAGACCCAGTACTTC.

With regard to this clone: A much larger clone differs from this one at a single base, so this may be a read error. The gene calls are TRBV12-3 or TRBV12-4 and TRBJ1-2; 7 nucleotides agree with TRBD1. The CDR3 loop spans 12 amino acids. Trimming at V came to 5 bases and at J to 5 bases, leaving 2 bases not matched to a gene. CDR3 region: CASSPQGYGYTF. CDR3 nucleotide sequence: TGTGCCAGCAGTCCACAGGGGTATGGCTACACCTTC.

This chain joins TRBV18 and TRBJ1-1, with 9 positions matching TRBD1. This CDR3 is built from 13 residues. Germline values: CDR1 KGHSH, CDR2 LQKENI. The V and J ends lost 6 bases and 3 bases, in that order; junction bases with no gene match: 2. In nucleotides, the CDR3 is TGTGCCAGCTCTGACAGGGGGGACACTGAAGCTTTCTTT. Amino acid sequence: CASSDRGDTEAFF.

The J gene is TRBJ2-7, the V gene TRBV7-2; 8 nucleotides match TRBD1. This CDR3 is built from 15 residues. The junction had 8 bases not matched to a gene; V was cut back by 0 bases and J by 7 bases. The germline gives CDR1 SGHTA, CDR2 FQGNSA. The CDR3 DNA sequence: TGTGCCAGCAGCTTAGCCGGGGACAGGTCGGAAGAGCAGTACTTC. It encodes CASSLAGDRSEEQYF.

The V gene is TRBV11-2, the J gene TRBJ1-6; D gene unclear. V gave up 1 base and J gave up 5 bases, with 6 bases separating them. This CDR3 region has 14 residues. The germline CDR1 and CDR2 sequences are SGHAT and FQNNGV. The CDR3 loop is CASSLGADNSPLHF. The DNA for the CDR3 is TGTGCCAGCAGCTTAGGGGCAGATAATTCACCCCTCCACTTT.

This clone was recorded once. This rearrangement joins TRBV5-4 to TRBJ1-3, with D perhaps TRBD1 (6 bases). Germline V gives CDR1 SGHNT, CDR2 YYREEE (reference sequence). Trimming took off 4 bases at V and 4 bases at J, with 15 bases between the two ends. The CDR3 sequence is 15 residues long. This chain's CDR3 is CASSKNTGTGNTIYF. The DNA for the CDR3 is TGTGCCAGCAGCAAAAATACAGGGACGGGAAACACCATATATTTT. The full variable domain, its missing parts supplied by reference TRBV5-4 and TRBJ1-3, is ETGVTQSPTHLIKTRGQQVTLRCSSQSGHNTVSWYQQALGQGPQFIFQYYREEENGRGNFPPRFSGLQFPNYSSELNVNALELDDSALYLCASSKNTGTGNTIYFGEGSWLTVV.

The chain couples TRBV27 to TRBJ1-6; D remains ambiguous. The CDR3 loop spans 13 amino acids. Germline CDR1 MNHEY, CDR2 SMNVEV (reference sequence). V lost 2 bases to trimming and J lost 14 bases, with 13 bases between them. Here the CDR3 reads CASSLGGNGALHF. In DNA form, the CDR3 reads TGTGCCAGCAGTTTAGGAGGGAACGGGGCCCTCCACTTT.

The rearrangement joins TRBV9 to TRBJ1-2, with 8 bases that match TRBD1. J was trimmed by 3 bases and V by 3 bases; bases with no gene match: 10. Germline V CDR1 and CDR2: SGDLS, YYNGEE. The CDR3 is 16 residues long. CDR3 amino acids: CASSDSDRGAYYGYTF. The CDR3 DNA reads as TGTGCCAGCAGCGATAGTGACAGGGGCGCTTACTATGGCTACACCTTC.

The genes are TRBV24-1 and TRBJ1-5, with D possibly being TRBD1 (5 bases). Germline V gene sequence: CDR1 KGHDR, CDR2 SFDVKD. The CDR3 is made up of 14 amino acids. V shed 4 bases and J shed 7 bases, with 13 bases lying between them. CDR3 nucleotides: TGTGCCACCAGTGAGGAGGGGAAGGGGCAGCCCCAGCATTTT. This codes for CATSEEGKGQPQHF.

This sequence joins TRBV29-1 and TRBJ2-4, with D hard to call. This CDR3 contains 13 residues. Looked up from germline, CDR1 is SQVTM and CDR2 is ANQGSEA. Trimming stripped 1 base from V and 2 bases from J, with 6 bases between. CDR3 nucleotide sequence: TGCAGCGTTGAAGGGGCATCCAAAAACATTCAGTACTTC. This gives the protein CSVEGASKNIQYF.

The DNA for the CDR3 is TGTGCCAGCACCAAGGGGCCCTCCCGGGAGCAGTTCTTC. This codes for CASTKGPSREQFF. This chain joins TRBV6-5 and TRBJ2-1, with a weak D call TRBD1 (5 bases). Trimming shortened V by 7 bases and J by 10 bases, and 17 bases separated the two germline ends. The CDR3 is 13 amino acids. Germline V gene data show CDR1 as MNHEY and CDR2 as SVGAGI.

The chain employs TRBV5-1 and TRBJ1-2, with D perhaps TRBD1 (5 bases). CDR3 length equals 14 residues. Germline V gene data show CDR1 as SGHRS and CDR2 as YFSETQ. Deletions cut 0 bases from V and 6 bases from J, with 12 bases between. The CDR3 loop reads CASSLARDSDGYTF. DNA of the CDR3: TGCGCCAGCAGCTTGGCCAGGGATTCGGATGGCTACACCTTC.